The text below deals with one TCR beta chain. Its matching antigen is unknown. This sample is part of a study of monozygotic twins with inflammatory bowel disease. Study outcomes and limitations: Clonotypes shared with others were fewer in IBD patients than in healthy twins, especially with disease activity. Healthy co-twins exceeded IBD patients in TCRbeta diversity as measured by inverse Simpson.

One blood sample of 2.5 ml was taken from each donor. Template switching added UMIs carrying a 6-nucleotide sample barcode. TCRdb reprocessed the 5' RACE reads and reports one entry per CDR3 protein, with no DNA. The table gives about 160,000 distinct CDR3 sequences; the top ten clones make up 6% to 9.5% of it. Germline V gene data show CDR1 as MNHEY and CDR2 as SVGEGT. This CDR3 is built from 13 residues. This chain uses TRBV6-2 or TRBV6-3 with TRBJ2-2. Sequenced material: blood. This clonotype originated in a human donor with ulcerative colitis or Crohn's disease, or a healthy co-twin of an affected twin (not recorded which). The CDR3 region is CASTLVYTGELFF.